A selection of T cell receptor beta chains follows, all from one sample in a study of blood T cells in healthy people across ages. TCRdb fed the 5' RACE reads into MiXCR, producing one record per CDR3 protein. Among around 1.5 million distinct CDR3 sequences listed, 35% to 45% were seen once. Sequencing was carried out using blood. The receptors derive from a woman under 30 in good health. The CDR3 runs from the conserved cysteine through the conserved F or W. Fields, in order: J gene, V gene, D gene, clone size, CDR3 protein, CDR3 DNA. D genes are given only for firm matches. Only some rows state a clone size, as once, few, many or a class for expanded clones.

>TRBJ2-7|TRBV7-9|.|.
CASSRGEGFRNF
TGTGCCAGCAGCCGCGGAGAGGGTTTTCGGAACTTC
>TRBJ1-6|TRBV7-2|.|.
CASSFGEGGSYSPLHF
TGTGCCAGCAGCTTTGGAGAGGGGGGTTCTTATTCACCCCTCCACTTT
>TRBJ2-7|TRBV27|.|.
CASSLSIQYYEQYF
TGTGCCAGCAGTTTGAGTATACAATACTACGAGCAGTACTTC
>TRBJ1-2|TRBV11-2|.|few
CASSRHRDYGYTF
TGTGCCAGCTCAAGGCACAGGGACTATGGCTACACCTTC
>TRBJ2-3|TRBV24-1|TRBD1|few
CATSRQGGTDTQYF
TGTGCCACCAGTAGACAGGGCGGCACAGATACGCAGTATTTT
>TRBJ1-2|TRBV3-1|TRBD1|.
CASSQGRLTGPIDGYTF
TGTGCCAGCAGCCAAGGTCGTTTGACAGGGCCTATAGATGGCTACACCTTC
>TRBJ1-1|TRBV18|TRBD1|once
CASSPTQGAWTEAFF
TGTGCCAGCTCACCCACCCAGGGGGCCTGGACTGAAGCTTTCTTT
>TRBJ2-1|TRBV9|.|.
CASSVTGGAYNEQFF
TGTGCCAGCAGCGTCACCGGGGGAGCCTACAATGAGCAGTTCTTC
>TRBJ1-2|TRBV20-1|.|.
CSARAGDYGYTF
TGCAGTGCTAGGGCGGGCGACTATGGCTACACCTTC
>TRBJ1-6|TRBV6-6|TRBD1|.
CASSLLLTGNNSPLHF
TGTGCCAGCAGTTTACTCTTGACAGGGAATAATTCACCCCTCCACTTT
>TRBJ2-7|TRBV6-2/TRBV6-3|TRBD2|.
CASSHPAGVSEQYF
TGTGCCAGCAGTCACCCGGCGGGAGTAAGCGAGCAGTACTTC
>TRBJ2-1|TRBV7-2|TRBD1|few
CASSTHRTGVTGIEQFF
TGTGCCAGCAGCACTCATCGGACAGGGGTGACGGGGATTGAACAGTTCTTC
>TRBJ2-7|TRBV20-1|.|.
CSAARPPRREQYF
TGCAGTGCTGCACGACCTCCTAGGCGCGAGCAGTACTTC
>TRBJ2-1|TRBV4-1|TRBD2|.
CASSQEPASGRAWEQFF
TGCGCCAGCAGCCAAGAACCGGCTAGCGGGAGGGCCTGGGAGCAGTTCTTC
>TRBJ1-1|TRBV11-2|TRBD1|once
CASIPIQGSRGAFF
TGTGCCAGCATCCCTATACAGGGGTCACGGGGAGCTTTCTTT
>TRBJ1-2|TRBV13|TRBD1|few
CASSPPRDRTYGYTF
TGTGCCAGCAGCCCACCTCGGGACAGAACATATGGCTACACCTTC
>TRBJ2-1|TRBV6-1|.|.
CASRPLGQLYNEQFF
TGTGCCAGCAGACCCCTAGGACAGCTTTACAATGAGCAGTTCTTC
>TRBJ2-7|TRBV7-2|TRBD2|few
CASSLPRGTSSGEQYF
TGTGCCAGCAGCTTACCGCGTGGGACTTCTAGCGGCGAGCAGTACTTC
>TRBJ2-1|TRBV20-1|TRBD2|few
CSASPSGRATNEQFF
TGCAGTGCTAGCCCTAGCGGGAGGGCCACAAATGAGCAGTTCTTC
>TRBJ2-2|TRBV5-1|TRBD2|few
CASSFGRADTGELFF
TGCGCCAGCAGCTTCGGGAGGGCCGACACCGGGGAGCTGTTTTTT
>TRBJ2-1|TRBV27|.|.
CASSRSRTNEQFF
TGTGCCAGCAGTCGGTCACGCACAAATGAGCAGTTCTTC
>TRBJ2-7|TRBV7-8|TRBD2|.
CASSLGLLTSGRTYEQYF
TGTGCCAGCAGCTTAGGGCTCCTGACTAGCGGTAGAACCTACGAGCAGTACTTC
>TRBJ2-5|TRBV28|.|.
CARVGVANEQYF
TGTGCCAGAGTAGGGGTTGCCAATGAGCAGTACTTC
>TRBJ2-3|TRBV7-9|.|.
CASSLNIVTDTQYF
TGTGCCAGCAGCTTAAACATAGTCACAGATACGCAGTATTTT
>TRBJ2-6|TRBV3-1|.|.
CASRYSSGANVLTF
TGTGCCAGCAGGTACAGCTCTGGGGCCAACGTCCTGACTTTC
>TRBJ2-3|TRBV4-2|TRBD2|.
CASSHDGREGRKTQYF
TGTGCCAGCAGCCATGACGGGCGGGAGGGCCGGAAGACGCAGTATTTT
>TRBJ1-1|TRBV20-1|.|once
CSARGPTMNTEAFF
TGCAGTGCTAGGGGTCCCACCATGAACACTGAAGCTTTCTTT
>TRBJ1-1|TRBV27|.|.
CASSPGVYTEAFF
TGTGCCAGCAGTCCAGGGGTGTACACTGAAGCTTTCTTT
>TRBJ1-2|TRBV24-1|.|few
CATSDPQGSDYGYTF
TGTGCCACCAGTGATCCACAGGGTTCGGACTATGGCTACACCTTC
>TRBJ2-1|TRBV7-2|TRBD2|few
CASSLRSDGTMEQFF
TGTGCCAGCAGCTTAAGGTCCGACGGGACTATGGAGCAGTTCTTC
>TRBJ2-1|TRBV4-3|.|.
CASSHAYEQDNEQFF
TGCGCCAGCAGCCATGCATACGAACAGGACAATGAGCAGTTCTTC
>TRBJ2-1|TRBV5-1|.|once
CASSLTLAYNEQFF
TGCGCCAGCAGCTTAACGCTAGCATACAATGAGCAGTTCTTC
>TRBJ2-3|TRBV24-1|.|.
CATSDTGTARYF
TGTGCCACCAGTGACACAGGGACTGCGCGGTATTTT
>TRBJ2-3|TRBV28|TRBD1|few
CASSPIRSTGYPDTQYF
TGTGCCAGCAGTCCGATCCGATCGACAGGGTATCCAGATACGCAGTATTTT
>TRBJ2-7|TRBV2|TRBD2|.
CASSERLAGAKTYEQYF
TGTGCCAGCAGTGAGAGACTAGCGGGGGCCAAAACTTACGAGCAGTACTTC
>TRBJ2-7|TRBV7-2|TRBD2|.
CASSLGLAGAVEQYF
TGTGCCAGCAGCTTAGGACTAGCGGGAGCGGTTGAGCAGTACTTC
>TRBJ1-3|TRBV7-6|.|.
CASSLADRISGNTIYF
TGTGCCAGCAGCTTAGCCGACAGGATCTCTGGAAACACCATATATTTT
>TRBJ2-1|TRBV18|.|.
CASSPMGLTYNEQFF
TGTGCCAGCTCACCTATGGGACTCACCTACAATGAGCAGTTCTTC
>TRBJ2-1|TRBV6-2/TRBV6-3|TRBD2|.
CASRINSGGGLREQFF
TGTGCCAGCAGAATCAACTCCGGCGGGGGTCTGAGGGAGCAGTTCTTC
>TRBJ1-2|TRBV29-1|.|.
CSVAQNGGLAYGYTF
TGCAGCGTTGCACAGAACGGGGGTCTAGCCTATGGCTACACCTTC
>TRBJ2-2|TRBV11-2|.|.
CASSLVFLNTGELFF
TGTGCCAGCAGCTTAGTTTTCCTGAACACCGGGGAGCTGTTTTTT
>TRBJ1-2|TRBV7-9|.|.
CASSLETEGGYGYTF
TGTGCCAGCAGCTTAGAAACAGAGGGGGGCTATGGCTACACCTTC
>TRBJ2-7|TRBV24-1|TRBD2|.
CATSDLSSGDSYNEQYF
TGTGCCACCAGTGATTTGTCTAGCGGGGACTCCTACAATGAGCAGTACTTC
>TRBJ1-2|TRBV12-3/TRBV12-4|TRBD1|.
CASSLVRTGGPITNYGYTF
TGTGCCAGCAGTTTGGTACGGACAGGGGGGCCGATAACTAACTATGGCTACACCTTC
>TRBJ1-2|TRBV5-6|TRBD1|.
CASSTPGQGTGYTF
TGTGCCAGCAGCACCCCGGGACAGGGGACTGGCTACACCTTC
>TRBJ1-5|TRBV7-9|.|.
CASSLGEGNSNQPQHF
TGTGCCAGCAGCTTAGGAGAGGGAAATAGCAATCAGCCCCAGCATTTT
>TRBJ2-5|TRBV10-3|.|few
CAISGGLRQETQYF
TGTGCCATCAGTGGGGGACTCCGCCAAGAGACCCAGTACTTC
>TRBJ1-1|TRBV20-1|.|few
CSATGGLAEAFF
TGCAGTGCTACCGGAGGCCTCGCTGAAGCTTTCTTT
>TRBJ2-3|TRBV5-1|TRBD2|.
CASSSGGSVTDTQYF
TGCGCCAGCAGCTCCGGGGGGAGTGTCACAGATACGCAGTATTTT
>TRBJ2-7|TRBV29-1|.|.
CSGLSAGDSYEQYF
TGCAGCGGCTTGAGTGCAGGGGACTCCTACGAGCAGTACTTC
>TRBJ2-3|TRBV6-5|.|.
CASSYTRLGADTQYF
TGTGCCAGCAGTTACACCCGGCTGGGGGCCGATACGCAGTATTTT
>TRBJ2-5|TRBV2|.|.
CASRNSGRYQETQYF
TGTGCCAGCAGAAACTCGGGACGGTATCAAGAGACCCAGTACTTC
>TRBJ1-1|TRBV6-6|.|.
CASSYKQNTEAFF
TGTGCCAGCAGTTATAAACAGAACACTGAAGCTTTCTTT
>TRBJ2-3|TRBV9|.|.
CASSVGTTRTDTQYF
TGTGCCAGCAGCGTAGGGACTACGCGCACAGATACGCAGTATTTT
>TRBJ1-2|TRBV29-1|.|many
CSVGEGRGYTF
TGCAGCGTTGGGGAGGGGCGCGGCTACACCTTC